One and the same sample provided the 15 T cell receptor beta chains below, sequenced in a study of T cell repertoires in cytomegalovirus infection. Antigens of these TCRs are unknown. TCRdb re-called the reads with MiXCR, one entry per CDR3 protein. The table includes a few hundred thousand distinct CDR3 sequences, about 33% detected once. The input for sequencing was cultured PBMCs, taken from culture after CMV antigen stimulation. Receptor source: a human donor in good health (CMV status not recorded). Some clones in this sample may be carry-over from other donors' samples.

With respect to this clonotype: A read error may account for a junction end that differs from germline. The chain recombines TRBV5-3 with TRBJ1-1; D is unclear. TRBV5-3 is sorted into the ORF group, with uncertain function. The CDR3 contains 13 residues. CDR3 region: CASSLYQRAEAFF. CDR3 coding DNA: TGTGCCAGCAGCTTATATCAGAGGGCTGAAGCTTTCTTT.

The rearrangement links TRBV10-3 to TRBJ1-4; D is unclear. V was pared by 2 bases and J by 0 bases, with 4 bases between. This CDR3 spans 14 amino acids. Per the germline V gene, CDR1 is ENHRY and CDR2 is SYGVKD. This CDR3 reads CAISEGATNEKLFF. CDR3 bases: TGTGCCATCAGTGAGGGGGCAACTAATGAAAAACTGTTTTTT.

The CDR3 DNA reads as TGTGCCAGCGACGGGACAACCCTTGGAGATACGCAGTATTTT. It codes for CASDGTTLGDTQYF. The rearrangement links TRBV19 to TRBJ2-3, with D perhaps TRBD1 (6 bases). Germline CDR1 and CDR2: LNHDA and SQIVND (reference sequence). The CDR3 is made up of 14 amino acids. Between the trimmed V and J ends, which lost 9 bases and 5 bases, there was a span of 18 bases.

This clonotype has more than one count but fewer than ten. This chain uses TRBV10-3 with TRBJ2-5; a weak D match, TRBD2 (6 bases). Trimming removed 7 bases at V and 2 bases at J, with 17 bases between. The CDR3 length is 15 residues. Germline-derived CDR1 and CDR2 are ENHRY and SYGVKD. CDR3 DNA sequence: TGTGCCATCACTTCGGGACTCGGACCTCAAGAGACCCAGTACTTC. Its translation: CAITSGLGPQETQYF.

This clonotype was found a few times. V is TRBV11-3 and J is TRBJ1-3, with unresolved D. Trimming shortened V by 3 bases and J by 0 bases, and 15 bases separated the two germline ends. The CDR3 totals 17 residues. Germline V gene lookup returns CDR1 SGHNT and CDR2 YENEEA. The CDR3 bases are TGTGCCAGCAGCTTTCGTGGTGGTGTGGACTCTGGAAACACCATATATTTT. The encoded protein is CASSFRGGVDSGNTIYF.

This clonotype has a handful of counts. The gene calls are TRBV4-1 and TRBJ1-2; D is undetermined. From germline, CDR1 is MGHRA and CDR2 YSYEKL. The CDR3 sequence is 13 residues long. Trimming removed 4 bases at V and 8 bases at J, with 14 bases between. The CDR3 protein is CASSPGRDRGYTF. As DNA, the CDR3 is TGCGCCAGCAGCCCCGGGAGAGATCGCGGCTACACCTTC.

V is TRBV5-5 and J is TRBJ2-7, with TRBD1 identical over 8 bases. V lost 4 bases and J lost 3; bases outside the gene matches: 18. This CDR3 has 18 residues. CDR1 and CDR2 from the germline V gene are SGHKS and YYEKEE (reference sequence). This CDR3 reads CASSLNGATGVLLYEQYF. For the CDR3, the DNA is TGTGCCAGCAGCCTTAACGGAGCGACAGGGGTTCTTCTCTACGAGCAGTACTTC.

The CDR3, as DNA: TGTGCCAGCAGCCGAGGACGGAACCAAGAGACCCAGTACTTC. Protein product: CASSRGRNQETQYF. This chain connects TRBV6-2 or TRBV6-3 to TRBJ2-5; D ambiguous. Trimming took 6 bases from V and 0 from J, leaving 11 bases between them. This CDR3 contains 14 residues. Per germline, CDR1 MNHEY and CDR2 SVGEGT.

This chain uses TRBV12-3 or TRBV12-4 with TRBJ2-1; 11 nucleotides align to TRBD2. This CDR3 contains 17 residues. After removal of 2 bases from V and 6 bases from J, the junction contained 9 bases not matched to a gene. The CDR3 spells CASSLSGTSGPFNEQFF. Written as DNA, the CDR3 is TGTGCCAGCAGTTTATCCGGGACTAGCGGCCCGTTCAATGAGCAGTTCTTC.

V usage is TRBV6-2 or TRBV6-3 and J usage is TRBJ1-1; D not resolved. The CDR3 has 14 amino acids. Germline loops: CDR1 MNHEY, CDR2 SVGEGT. Trimming left V 6 bases short and J 3 bases short, with 14 bases between. CDR3 protein: CASSPRTRDTEAFF. Written as DNA, the CDR3 is TGTGCCAGCAGCCCCCGTACCCGTGACACTGAAGCTTTCTTT.

The gene calls are TRBV4-3 and TRBJ2-3; the match to TRBD2 covers 11 bases. The germline CDR1 and CDR2 sequences are LGHNA and YSLEER. The CDR3 length is 16 residues. With V trimmed by 5 bases and J by 4 bases, 8 bases remained unmatched. The CDR3 DNA reads TGCGCCAGCAGCTTACTAGCGGGAGATAGTGCAGATACGCAGTATTTT. This sequence encodes CASSLLAGDSADTQYF.

In this sample, this clonotype turned up a few times. The CDR3 nucleotides are TGTGCCAGCAGTCAACTGGGTGGGTCTGGTCAGCCCCAGCATTTT. Translated: CASSQLGGSGQPQHF. This rearrangement joins TRBV6-2 or TRBV6-3 to TRBJ1-5, with D hard to call. The CDR3 is 15 residues long. The V end lost 5 bases, the J end lost 6 bases, and 17 bases lay between the germline ends. Germline CDR1 reads MNHEY; CDR2 reads SVGEGT.

The J gene is TRBJ2-4, the V gene TRBV2; 9 nucleotides match TRBD2. CDR3 length equals 19 residues. Trimming took 0 bases from V and 1 from J; bases not matched to a gene: 10. Germline V CDR1 and CDR2: SNHLY, FYNNEI. The CDR3 coding sequence is TGTGCCAGCAGTGAAGCGAGCCCCACTAGCGGGTGGGCCAAAAACATTCAGTACTTC. The encoded protein is CASSEASPTSGWAKNIQYF.

This rearrangement joins TRBV6-6 to TRBJ2-7; 15 nucleotides agree with TRBD2. The CDR3 has 16 residues. Germline loops: CDR1 MNHNY, CDR2 SVGAGI (reference sequence). Trimming took 6 bases from V and 1 from J; bases not matched to a gene: 4. DNA for the CDR3: TGTGCCAGCAGAGGAGGACTAGCGGGAGGGTCCTACGAGCAGTACTTC. Its protein is CASRGGLAGGSYEQYF.

This clonotype was observed a single time. This chain links TRBV12-3 or TRBV12-4 with TRBJ1-4; D is undetermined. The CDR3 runs to 16 residues. Trimming shortened V by 6 bases and J by 5 bases, and 19 bases separated the two germline ends. For the CDR3, the DNA is TGTGCCAGCAGCCCCTCGGGCCAGACCGCGAATGAAAAACTGTTTTTT. Its translation is CASSPSGQTANEKLFF.